What follows is one T cell receptor beta chain and its context. The germline CDR1 and CDR2 sequences are LNHNV and YYDKDF (reference sequence). With 1 base removed from V and 5 bases from J, the gap between germline ends came to 11 bases. The CDR3 runs to 15 residues. This entry belongs to a study of T cells after somatic rescue of genetic block. This table comes from immunoSEQ multiplex PCR, and its TCRdb copy is limited to in-frame clones, with some not included. The table has over 95,000 clones, about 90% seen once. This chain links TRBV15 with TRBJ1-4; possibly TRBD1 for D (5 bases). The sequence derives from a woman under 30. Sequenced material: peripheral blood mononuclear cells (PBMCs). CDR3 region: CATSRGRDGNEKLFF. The CDR3 region has the DNA TGTGCCACCAGCAGAGGGAGGGACGGGAATGAAAAACTGTTTTTT.